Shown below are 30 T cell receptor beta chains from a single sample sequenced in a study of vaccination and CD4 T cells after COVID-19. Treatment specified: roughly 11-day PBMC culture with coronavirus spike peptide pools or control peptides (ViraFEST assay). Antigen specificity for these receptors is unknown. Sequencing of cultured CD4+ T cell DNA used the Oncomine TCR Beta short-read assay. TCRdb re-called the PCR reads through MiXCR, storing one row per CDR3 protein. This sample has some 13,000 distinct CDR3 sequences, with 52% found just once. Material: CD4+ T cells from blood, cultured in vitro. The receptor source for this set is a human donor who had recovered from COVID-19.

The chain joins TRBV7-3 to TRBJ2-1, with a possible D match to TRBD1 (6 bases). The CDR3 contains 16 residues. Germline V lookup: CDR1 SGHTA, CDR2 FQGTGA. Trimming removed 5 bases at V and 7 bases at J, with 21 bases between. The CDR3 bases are TGTGCCAGCAGCCCAGATTTAGGGCAGGGGTTAAATGAGCAGTTCTTC. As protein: CASSPDLGQGLNEQFF.

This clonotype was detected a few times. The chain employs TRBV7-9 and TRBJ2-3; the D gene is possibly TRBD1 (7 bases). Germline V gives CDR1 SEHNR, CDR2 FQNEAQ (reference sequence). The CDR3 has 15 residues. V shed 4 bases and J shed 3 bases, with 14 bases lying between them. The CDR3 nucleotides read TGTGCCAGCAGCTCAGTGACAGGGAGGACAGATACGCAGTATTTT. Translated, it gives CASSSVTGRTDTQYF.

The CDR3 spells CASSLGQGDTGELFF. The CDR3 DNA is TGTGCCAGCAGTCTCGGACAGGGTGACACCGGGGAGCTGTTTTTT. The chain couples TRBV12-3 or TRBV12-4 to TRBJ2-2, with TRBD1 identical over 8 bases. This CDR3 contains 15 residues. Germline trimming cut 5 bases from V and 3 bases from J; bases unmatched to any gene: 5.

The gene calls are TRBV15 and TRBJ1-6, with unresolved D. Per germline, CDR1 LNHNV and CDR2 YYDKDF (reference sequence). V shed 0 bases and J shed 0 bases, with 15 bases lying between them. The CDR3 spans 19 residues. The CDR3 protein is CATSRDRGGVSSYNSPLHF. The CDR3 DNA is TGTGCCACCAGCAGAGATCGGGGTGGGGTGAGCTCCTATAATTCACCCCTCCACTTT.

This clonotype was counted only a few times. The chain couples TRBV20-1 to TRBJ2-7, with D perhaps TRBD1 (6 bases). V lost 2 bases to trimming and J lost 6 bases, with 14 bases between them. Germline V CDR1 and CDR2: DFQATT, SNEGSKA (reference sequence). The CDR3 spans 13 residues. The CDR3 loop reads CSARSERGFEQYF. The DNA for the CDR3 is TGCAGTGCTAGATCAGAGAGGGGGTTCGAGCAGTACTTC.

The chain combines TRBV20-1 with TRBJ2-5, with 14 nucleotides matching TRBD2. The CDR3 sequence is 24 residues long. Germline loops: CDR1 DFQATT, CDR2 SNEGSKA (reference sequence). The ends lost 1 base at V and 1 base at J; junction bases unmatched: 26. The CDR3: CSARAPRFWVEGTSGSFFQETQYF. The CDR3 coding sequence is TGCAGTGCTAGAGCCCCCCGTTTTTGGGTCGAAGGGACTAGCGGGAGTTTTTTCCAAGAGACCCAGTACTTC.

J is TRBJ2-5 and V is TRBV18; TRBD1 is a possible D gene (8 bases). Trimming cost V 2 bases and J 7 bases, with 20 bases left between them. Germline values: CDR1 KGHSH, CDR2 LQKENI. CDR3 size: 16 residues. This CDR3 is CASSPSGTGKEGTQYF. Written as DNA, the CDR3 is TGTGCCAGCTCACCAAGCGGGACAGGAAAAGAAGGGACCCAGTACTTC.

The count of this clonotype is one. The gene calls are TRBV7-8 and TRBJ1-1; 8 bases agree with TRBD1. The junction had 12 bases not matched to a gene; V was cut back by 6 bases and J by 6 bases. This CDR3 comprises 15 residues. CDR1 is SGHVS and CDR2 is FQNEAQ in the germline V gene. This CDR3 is CASSNPYRGRSEAFF. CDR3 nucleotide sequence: TGTGCCAGCAGTAATCCTTACAGGGGGAGGTCTGAAGCTTTCTTT.

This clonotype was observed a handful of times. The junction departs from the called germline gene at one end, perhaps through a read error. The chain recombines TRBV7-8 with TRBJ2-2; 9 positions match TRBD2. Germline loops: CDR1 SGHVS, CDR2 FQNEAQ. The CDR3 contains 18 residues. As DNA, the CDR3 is TGTGCCAGCAGCCTAGCCGTAGCGGGAGCGGGTTTAGCCGGGGAGCTGTTTTTT. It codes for CASSLAVAGAGLAGELFF.

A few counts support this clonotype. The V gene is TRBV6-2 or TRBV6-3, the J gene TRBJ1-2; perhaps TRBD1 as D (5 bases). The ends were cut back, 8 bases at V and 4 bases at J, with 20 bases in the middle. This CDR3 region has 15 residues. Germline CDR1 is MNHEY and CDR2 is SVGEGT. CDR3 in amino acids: CASLSSAGTRYGYTF. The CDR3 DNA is TGTGCCAGCTTGAGCTCTGCGGGGACCCGCTATGGCTACACCTTC.

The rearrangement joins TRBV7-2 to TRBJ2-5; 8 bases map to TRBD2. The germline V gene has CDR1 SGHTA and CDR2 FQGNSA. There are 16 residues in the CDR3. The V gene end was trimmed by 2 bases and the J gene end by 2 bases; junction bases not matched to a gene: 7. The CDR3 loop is CASSLLAGGSQETQYF. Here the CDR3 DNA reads TGTGCCAGCAGCTTACTCGCGGGAGGCTCACAAGAGACCCAGTACTTC.

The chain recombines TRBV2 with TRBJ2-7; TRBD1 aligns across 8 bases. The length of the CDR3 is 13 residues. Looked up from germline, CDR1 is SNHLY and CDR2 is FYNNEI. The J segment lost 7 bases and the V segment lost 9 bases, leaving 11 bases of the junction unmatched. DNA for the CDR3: TGTGCCAGTTTTGGACAGGGCGGTGGGGAGCAGTACTTC. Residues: CASFGQGGGEQYF.

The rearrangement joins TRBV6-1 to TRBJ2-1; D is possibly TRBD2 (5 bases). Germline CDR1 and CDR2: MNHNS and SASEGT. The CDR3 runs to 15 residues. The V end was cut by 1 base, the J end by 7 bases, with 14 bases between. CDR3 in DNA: TGTGCCAGCAGTGAAGAAGGACTTCGGTTAAATGAGCAGTTCTTC. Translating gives CASSEEGLRLNEQFF.

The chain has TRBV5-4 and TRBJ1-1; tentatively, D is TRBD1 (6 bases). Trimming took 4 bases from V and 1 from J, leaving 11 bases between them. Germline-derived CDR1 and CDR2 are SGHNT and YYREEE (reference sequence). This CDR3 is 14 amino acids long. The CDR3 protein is CASSLPGQNTEAFF. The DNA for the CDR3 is TGTGCCAGCAGCCTTCCGGGACAGAACACTGAAGCTTTCTTT.

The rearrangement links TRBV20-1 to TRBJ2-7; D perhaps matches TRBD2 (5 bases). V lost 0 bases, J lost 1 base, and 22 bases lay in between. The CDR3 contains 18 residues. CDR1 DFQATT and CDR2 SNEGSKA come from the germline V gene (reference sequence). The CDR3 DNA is TGCAGTGCTAGAGATCTGGATAGCGTGCTAATCCAATCCTACGAGCAGTACTTC. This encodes CSARDLDSVLIQSYEQYF.

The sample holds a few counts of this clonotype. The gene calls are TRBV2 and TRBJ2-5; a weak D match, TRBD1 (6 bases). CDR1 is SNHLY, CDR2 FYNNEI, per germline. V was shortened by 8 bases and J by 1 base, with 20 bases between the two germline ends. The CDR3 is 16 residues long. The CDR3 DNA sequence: TGTGCCAGCGTAGGGGGATCACGAAGCCCCCAAGAGACCCAGTACTTC. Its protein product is CASVGGSRSPQETQYF.

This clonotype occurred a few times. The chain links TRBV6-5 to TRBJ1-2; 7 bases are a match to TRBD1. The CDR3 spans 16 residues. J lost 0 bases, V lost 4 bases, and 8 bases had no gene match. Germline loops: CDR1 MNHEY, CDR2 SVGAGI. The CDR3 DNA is TGTGCCAGCAGTTTCGCCGGGGACAGAGCTAACTATGGCTACACCTTC. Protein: CASSFAGDRANYGYTF.

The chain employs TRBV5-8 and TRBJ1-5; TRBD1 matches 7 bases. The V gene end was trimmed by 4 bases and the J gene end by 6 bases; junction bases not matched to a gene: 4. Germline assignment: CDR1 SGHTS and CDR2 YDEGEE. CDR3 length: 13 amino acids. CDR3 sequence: CASSSRGGQPQHF. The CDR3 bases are TGTGCCAGCAGCAGCAGGGGGGGTCAGCCCCAGCATTTT.

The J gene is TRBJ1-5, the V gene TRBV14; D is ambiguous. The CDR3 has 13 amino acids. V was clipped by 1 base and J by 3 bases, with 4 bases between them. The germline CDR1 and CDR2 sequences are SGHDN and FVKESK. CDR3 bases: TGTGCCAGCAGCCAAGGGATCAATCAGCCCCAGCATTTT. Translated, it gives CASSQGINQPQHF.

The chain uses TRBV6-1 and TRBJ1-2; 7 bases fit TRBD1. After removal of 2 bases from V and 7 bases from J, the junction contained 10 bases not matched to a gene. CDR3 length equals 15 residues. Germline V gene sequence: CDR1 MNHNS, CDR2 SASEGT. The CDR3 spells CASSELSQGPGGYTF. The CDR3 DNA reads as TGTGCCAGCAGTGAATTATCACAGGGGCCGGGTGGCTACACCTTC.

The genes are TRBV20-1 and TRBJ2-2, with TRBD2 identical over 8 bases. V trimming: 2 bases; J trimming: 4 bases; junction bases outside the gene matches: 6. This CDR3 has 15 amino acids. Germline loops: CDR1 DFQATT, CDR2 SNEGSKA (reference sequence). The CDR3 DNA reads TGCAGTGCTAGACAGCGGGAGTGGTTCACCGGGGAGCTGTTTTTT. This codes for CSARQREWFTGELFF.

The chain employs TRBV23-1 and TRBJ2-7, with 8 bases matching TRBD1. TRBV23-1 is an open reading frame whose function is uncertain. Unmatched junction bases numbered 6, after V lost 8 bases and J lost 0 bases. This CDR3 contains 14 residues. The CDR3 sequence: CASWDRLSSYEQYF. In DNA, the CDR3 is TGCGCCAGCTGGGACAGGTTGAGCTCCTACGAGCAGTACTTC.

The CDR3 DNA reads TGTGCCAGCAGACCGGGGACAGGACGAGAGACCCAGTACTTC. It yields the protein CASRPGTGRETQYF. The chain is built from TRBV2 and TRBJ2-5, with 8 bases lining up with TRBD1. CDR1 is SNHLY and CDR2 is FYNNEI in the germline V gene. Unmatched junction bases numbered 7, after V lost 6 bases and J lost 4 bases. This CDR3 region has 14 residues.

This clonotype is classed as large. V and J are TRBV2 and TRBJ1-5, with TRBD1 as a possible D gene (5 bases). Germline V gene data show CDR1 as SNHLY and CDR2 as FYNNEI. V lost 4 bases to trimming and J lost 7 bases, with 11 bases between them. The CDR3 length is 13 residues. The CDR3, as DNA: TGTGCCAGCAGTGGGGGACGCGGGCAGCCCCAGCATTTT. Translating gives CASSGGRGQPQHF.

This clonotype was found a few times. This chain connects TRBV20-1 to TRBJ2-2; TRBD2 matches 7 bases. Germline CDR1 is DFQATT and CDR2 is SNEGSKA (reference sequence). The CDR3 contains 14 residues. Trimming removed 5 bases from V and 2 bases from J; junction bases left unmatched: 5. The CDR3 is CSAEGLLNTGELFF. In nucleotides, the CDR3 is TGCAGTGCTGAGGGACTACTCAACACCGGGGAGCTGTTTTTT.

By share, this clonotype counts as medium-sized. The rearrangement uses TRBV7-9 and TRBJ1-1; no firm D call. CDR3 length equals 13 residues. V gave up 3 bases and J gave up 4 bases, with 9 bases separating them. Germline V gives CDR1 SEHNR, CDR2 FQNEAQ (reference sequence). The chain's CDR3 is CASSFGSGTEAFF. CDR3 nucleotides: TGTGCCAGCAGCTTCGGGTCGGGCACTGAAGCTTTCTTT.

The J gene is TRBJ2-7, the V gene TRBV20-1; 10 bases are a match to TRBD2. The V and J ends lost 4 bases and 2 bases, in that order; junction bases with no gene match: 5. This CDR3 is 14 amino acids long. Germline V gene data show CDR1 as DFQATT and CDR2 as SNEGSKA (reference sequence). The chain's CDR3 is CSAKIAGGAYEQYF. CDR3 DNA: TGCAGTGCTAAGATAGCGGGAGGAGCCTACGAGCAGTACTTC.

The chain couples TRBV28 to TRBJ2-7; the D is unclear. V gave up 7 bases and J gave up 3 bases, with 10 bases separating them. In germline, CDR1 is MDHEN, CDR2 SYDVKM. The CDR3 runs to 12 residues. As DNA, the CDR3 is TGTGCCAGCAACCTACAAAACTACGAGCAGTACTTC. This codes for CASNLQNYEQYF.

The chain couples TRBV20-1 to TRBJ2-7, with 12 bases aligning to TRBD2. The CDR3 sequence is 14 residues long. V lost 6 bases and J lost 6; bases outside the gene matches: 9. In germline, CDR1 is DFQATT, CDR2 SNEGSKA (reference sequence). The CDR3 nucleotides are TGCAGTGCGGACCTAGCGGGAGGGCCTGGCGAGCAGTACTTC. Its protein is CSADLAGGPGEQYF.

Here the CDR3 reads CSARTGQGEADTQYF. CDR3 in DNA: TGCAGTGCTCGAACGGGACAGGGGGAAGCAGATACGCAGTATTTT. This chain links TRBV20-1 with TRBJ2-3; TRBD1 aligns across 11 bases. Germline V gene data show CDR1 as DFQATT and CDR2 as SNEGSKA (reference sequence). The V segment lost 5 bases and the J segment 4 bases; nucleotides outside the gene matches: 8. The CDR3 is 15 residues long.